The next 10 T cell receptor gamma chains were all read from a single sample in a study of γδ T cells in repeated Plasmodium falciparum infection. TCRdb re-called the multiplex PCR reads via CATT. The sample lists 27,000 or so gamma-chain clones; under 1.5% were seen once. Vgamma9/Vdelta2+ and Vdelta2-negative gammadelta T cells were flow-sorted from PBMC for bulk sequencing. Sequences were obtained from gamma-delta T cells from blood. These receptors all come from a pool of human donors (malaria-infected and uninfected, not separated).

The table lists this clone with a few counts. TCRdb has a much larger clone's protein, which differs at residue 11 from the translation of this DNA, likely because of a read error; what is shown is the protein translated from the DNA. V gene TRGV4 was called; the J gene was not. The CDR3 is 13 residues long. Germline V gene sequence: CDR1 EGSTGY, CDR2 YDSYTSSV. The CDR3 is CATWDGYYYKELF. For the CDR3, the DNA is TGTGCCACCTGGGATGGATATTATTATAAGGAACTCTTT.

This clone was recorded many times. TCRdb attributes to this sequence the protein of a much larger clone, which differs from the DNA translation at residue 10; a read error is likely, and the protein displayed is translated from the DNA. This chain connects TRGV5 to TRGJ1 or TRGJ2. In germline, CDR1 is VINAFY, CDR2 YDVSNSKD. This CDR3 region has 13 residues. CDR3 amino acids: CATWDRPVYRKLF. In nucleotides, the CDR3 is TGTGCCACCTGGGACAGGCCGGTTTATAGGAAACTCTTT.

Of note for this clone: It differs at one base from a far larger clone, so likely a read error. Within the sample, other DNA sequences also encode this same CDR3. The chain is built from TRGV4 and TRGJ1 or TRGJ2. The J gene comes from matching the DNA to germline here; TCRdb lacks it. There are 12 residues in the CDR3. From germline, CDR1 is EGSTGY and CDR2 YDSYTSSV. The CDR3 DNA reads as TGTGCCACCTGGCCCAATTATTACAAGAAACTCTTT. Amino acid sequence: CATWPNYYKKLF.

To note about this clone: TCRdb lists the protein of a much larger clone for this DNA, which differs at residue 5, so this is likely a read error; the protein given here is translated from the DNA itself. The rearrangement uses TRGV9 and TRGJP. The J gene was missing in TCRdb and was found by matching the end of the DNA to germline. The CDR3 runs to 17 residues. CDR1 and CDR2 from the germline V gene are GITISATS and ISYDGTV (reference sequence). With V trimmed by 5 bases and J by 4 bases, 8 bases remained unmatched. CDR3 nucleotides: TGTGCCTTGTGGGGGCCTATACAAGAGTTGGGCAAAAAAATCAAGGTATTT. Its translation: CALWGPIQELGKKIKVF.

This clone has more than one count but fewer than ten. The mismatch at residue 10 between this DNA's translation and the TCRdb protein of a much larger clone likely reflects a read error; the protein shown is translated from the DNA. The rearrangement links TRGV9 to TRGJ1 or TRGJ2. Germline matching of the DNA provided the J gene here, since TCRdb leaves it blank. The germline V gene has CDR1 GITISATS and CDR2 ISYDGTV (reference sequence). The CDR3 is 13 amino acids. CDR3 nucleotides: TGTGCCTTGTGGGAGAAGCGGAATTATGAGAAACTCTTT. Translated, it gives CALWEKRNYEKLF.

This clone has a count of ten or more. The CDR3: CATWDPPRRYKKLF. Written as DNA, the CDR3 is TGTGCCACCTGGGACCCCCCAAGGAGGTATAAGAAACTCTTT. This rearrangement joins TRGV5 to TRGJ1 or TRGJ2. No J segment appears in TCRdb, so it was assigned here by matching the sequence to germline. This CDR3 is 14 amino acids long. Germline CDR1 reads VINAFY; CDR2 reads YDVSNSKD. V lost 3 bases, J lost 7 bases, and 12 bases stayed unmatched.

This rearrangement joins TRGV9 to TRGJ1 or TRGJ2. TCRdb leaves out the J gene; it was filled in here by matching the DNA to germline. CDR3 length: 15 residues. The ends lost 12 bases at V and 6 bases at J; junction bases unmatched: 23. Germline-derived CDR1 and CDR2 are GITISATS and ISYDGTV (reference sequence). The CDR3 is CAMKETLEASYKKLF. The CDR3 coding sequence is TGTGCCATGAAAGAAACGTTGGAGGCGAGTTATAAGAAACTCTTT.

The rearrangement links TRGV4 to TRGJ1 or TRGJ2. No J segment appears in TCRdb, so it was assigned here by matching the sequence to germline. CDR1 is EGSTGY, CDR2 YDSYTSSV, per germline. The CDR3 length is 10 residues. CDR3 residues: CAPGVYKKLF. The CDR3 DNA follows: TGTGCACCTGGGGTATATAAGAAACTCTTT.

This clone has more than one count but fewer than ten. The protein in TCRdb stems from a much larger clone and differs at residue 7 from this DNA's translation, likely a read error; here the protein is translated from the DNA. The chain employs TRGV9 and TRGJP. Here the J gene was assigned by germline matching of the DNA, as TCRdb has none. CDR3 length: 17 amino acids. The J segment lost 6 bases and the V segment lost 4 bases, leaving 9 bases of the junction unmatched. Germline lookup yields CDR1 GITISATS and CDR2 ISYDGTV (reference sequence). CDR3 in DNA: TGTGCCTTGTGGGACCCCGTAGCAGAGTTGGGCAAAAAAATCAAGGTATTT. It yields the protein CALWDPVAELGKKIKVF.

This clone was counted at least ten times. The gene calls are TRGV3 and TRGJ1 or TRGJ2. The CDR3 extends over 14 amino acids. V gave up 0 bases and J gave up 6 bases; unmatched junction bases: 8. Germline lookup yields CDR1 VTNTFY and CDR2 YDVSTARD (reference sequence). Here the CDR3 reads CATWDRPRGYKKLF. CDR3 coding DNA: TGTGCCACCTGGGACAGGCCGAGGGGTTATAAGAAACTCTTT.